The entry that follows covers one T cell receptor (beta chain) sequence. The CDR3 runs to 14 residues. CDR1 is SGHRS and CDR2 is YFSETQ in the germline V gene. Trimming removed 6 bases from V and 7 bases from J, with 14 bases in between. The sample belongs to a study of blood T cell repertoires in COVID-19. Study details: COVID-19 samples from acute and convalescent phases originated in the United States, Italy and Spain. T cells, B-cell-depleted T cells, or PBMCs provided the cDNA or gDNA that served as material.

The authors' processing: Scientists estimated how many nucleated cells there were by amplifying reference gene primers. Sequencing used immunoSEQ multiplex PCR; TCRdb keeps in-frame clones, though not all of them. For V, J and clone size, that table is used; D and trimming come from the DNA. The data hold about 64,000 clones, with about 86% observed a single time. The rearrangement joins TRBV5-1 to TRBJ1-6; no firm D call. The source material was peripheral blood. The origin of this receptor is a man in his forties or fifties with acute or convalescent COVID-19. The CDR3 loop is CASTEEGYNSPLHF. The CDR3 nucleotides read TGCGCCAGCACCGAGGAGGGTTACAATTCACCCCTCCACTTT. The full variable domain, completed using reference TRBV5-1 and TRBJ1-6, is KAGVTQTPRYLIKTRGQQVTLSCSPISGHRSVSWYQQTPGQGLQFLFEYFSETQRNKGNFPGRFSGRQFSNSRSEMNVSTLELGDSALYLCASTEEGYNSPLHFGNGTRLTVT.